The 19 T cell receptor beta chains in this list originate from one sample, sequenced in a study of tumor-infiltrating lymphocytes in localized non-small cell lung cancer. TCRdb's table, derived via immunoSEQ multiplex PCR, lists solely in-frame clones and lacks some. The sample includes 15,000 to 20,000 clones, roughly three quarters of them seen just once. Sequences were obtained from lung tumor tissue. Receptors originate from a human donor with non-small cell lung cancer.

This clone has just a few counts. The gene calls are TRBV6-1 and TRBJ1-2; D not certain. CDR3 length equals 13 residues. The germline V gene encodes CDR1 MNHNS and CDR2 SASEGT. The germline V and J ends were trimmed by 1 base and 6 bases, with 9 bases remaining between them. The CDR3 nucleotides are TGTGCCAGCAGTGAAGGGGGAAGCCATGGCTACACCTTC. This codes for CASSEGGSHGYTF.

This clone is termed medium-sized. The CDR3, as DNA: TGTGCCAGCAGCTTCAGCGGGAGCTACACCTTC. It specifies CASSFSGSYTF. The gene calls are TRBV5-4 and TRBJ1-2; the D is unclear. Germline V gives CDR1 SGHNT, CDR2 YYREEE (reference sequence). Between the trimmed V and J ends, which lost 2 bases and 9 bases, there was a span of 8 bases. This CDR3 spans 11 amino acids.

This clone has only one observation. V and J are TRBV21-1 and TRBJ1-2. TRBV21-1 is deemed a pseudogene. The CDR3 loop spans 13 amino acids. CDR3 DNA: TGTGCCAGCAGCAATGGGAGGACAGTTGGCTACACCTTC. It encodes CASSNGRTVGYTF.

This clone turned up a few times. The rearrangement joins TRBV4-1 to TRBJ2-5; D is undetermined. The V and J ends lost 4 bases and 4 bases respectively, with 16 bases between them. CDR3 length: 15 amino acids. CDR1 and CDR2 (germline): MGHRA, YSYEKL. The CDR3 spells CASSRNIGSLETQYF. The CDR3 coding sequence is TGCGCCAGCAGCCGGAACATAGGTTCCCTAGAGACCCAGTACTTC.

In its sample, this clone was seen once. This rearrangement joins TRBV15 to TRBJ2-5; D is possibly TRBD2 (7 bases). V was pared by 3 bases and J by 5 bases, with 13 bases between. The CDR3 has 14 amino acids. Germline CDR1 is LNHNV and CDR2 is YYDKDF (reference sequence). The CDR3 DNA sequence: TGTGCCACCAGCAGTAGGGGGGGCGGGGAGACCCAGTACTTC. Its translation: CATSSRGGGETQYF.

V usage is TRBV11-2 and J usage is TRBJ2-7; D is uncertain. CDR3 length: 12 amino acids. V shed 3 bases and J shed 2 bases, with 5 bases lying between them. The germline V gene encodes CDR1 SGHAT and CDR2 FQNNGV. The CDR3 DNA reads TGTGCCAGCAGCTTCGCAGCCTACGAGCAGTACTTC. It translates to CASSFAAYEQYF.

The chain couples TRBV7-9 to TRBJ2-1, with TRBD2 identical over 14 bases. The CDR3 runs 18 residues. From germline, CDR1 is SEHNR and CDR2 FQNEAQ (reference sequence). The junction had 11 bases not matched to a gene; V was cut back by 4 bases and J by 6 bases. This CDR3 is CASSSGLAGGPLGNEQFF. For the CDR3, the DNA is TGTGCCAGCAGCTCAGGACTAGCGGGGGGCCCGCTGGGCAATGAGCAGTTCTTC.

V is TRBV27 and J is TRBJ1-6; TRBD1 is a possible D gene (5 bases). The CDR3 runs 11 residues. V lost 7 bases, J lost 17 bases, and 15 bases lay in between. Per the germline V gene, CDR1 is MNHEY and CDR2 is SMNVEV (reference sequence). The CDR3 spells CASNPQGSIHF. In DNA, the CDR3 is TGTGCCAGCAACCCCCAGGGCAGTATCCACTTT.

The chain links TRBV19 to TRBJ1-1; D is unresolved. Trimming stripped 3 bases from V and 4 bases from J, with 9 bases between. The CDR3 has 13 residues. Germline values: CDR1 LNHDA, CDR2 SQIVND (reference sequence). CDR3 sequence: CASSIGRATEAFF. DNA for the CDR3: TGTGCCAGTAGTATCGGCCGGGCCACTGAAGCTTTCTTT.

The chain combines TRBV5-1 with TRBJ1-4; D perhaps matches TRBD1 (5 bases). The CDR3 loop spans 15 amino acids. The V gene's germline CDR1 is SGHRS and CDR2 YFSETQ. The ends were cut back, 5 bases at V and 6 bases at J, with 17 bases in the middle. The CDR3 region is CASRGGGRRDEKLFF. CDR3 DNA: TGCGCCAGCAGAGGTGGGGGGAGACGGGATGAAAAACTGTTTTTT.

The chain recombines TRBV16 with TRBJ2-7; D is unresolved. This CDR3 region has 14 residues. Germline values: CDR1 KGHSY, CDR2 FQNENV. V lost 0 bases to trimming and J lost 0 bases, with 6 bases between them. CDR3 DNA sequence: TGTGCCAGCAGCCAATCCGCCGGCTCCTACGAGCAGTACTTC. The encoded protein is CASSQSAGSYEQYF.

V is TRBV5-6 and J is TRBJ2-3; 7 positions match TRBD1. Germline CDR1 SGHDT, CDR2 YYEEEE. The CDR3 contains 16 residues. V gave up 4 bases and J gave up 0 bases; unmatched junction bases: 8. Here the CDR3 DNA reads TGTGCCAGCAGCATCTACAGGGGACCTAGCACAGATACGCAGTATTTT. It translates to CASSIYRGPSTDTQYF.

CDR3 nucleotides: TGCAGCGTTGTATTGGTAAACTATGGCTACACCTTC. Its translation: CSVVLVNYGYTF. V and J are TRBV29-1 and TRBJ1-2, with D unresolved. CDR3 length: 12 amino acids. Trimming removed 4 bases from V and 2 bases from J, with 8 bases in between. Germline V gene data show CDR1 as SQVTM and CDR2 as ANQGSEA. The full variable domain, its missing parts supplied by reference TRBV29-1 and TRBJ1-2, is SAVISQKPSRDICQRGTSLTIQCQVDSQVTMMFWYRQQPGQSLTLIATANQGSEATYESGFVIDKFPISRPNLTFSTLTVSNMSPEDSSIYLCSVVLVNYGYTFGSGTRLTVV.

The rearrangement joins TRBV30 to TRBJ2-2, with TRBD1 matching 8 bases. CDR1 is GTSNPN, CDR2 SVGIG, per germline (reference sequence). V lost 4 bases and J lost 8; bases outside the gene matches: 12. The CDR3 runs to 15 residues. CDR3 nucleotide sequence: TGTGCCTGGAAGCGACCGACAGGGGCGGGAGGGGAGCTGTTTTTT. This sequence encodes CAWKRPTGAGGELFF.

In its sample, this clone was seen a few times. CDR3 in DNA: TGTGCCAGCAGCTTGGAGGTGGGGGATACGCAGTATTTT. Translating gives CASSLEVGDTQYF. J is TRBJ2-3 and V is TRBV5-4; D ambiguous. Between the trimmed V and J ends, which lost 0 bases and 6 bases, there was a span of 8 bases. The CDR3 is 13 amino acids. Germline CDR1 is SGHNT and CDR2 is YYREEE (reference sequence).

DNA of the CDR3: TGTGCCAGCAGTTTACCCCCCACGACTAGCGGGAGATACAATGAGCAGTTCTTC. It encodes CASSLPPTTSGRYNEQFF. The chain couples TRBV27 to TRBJ2-1; TRBD2 aligns across 12 bases. This CDR3 region has 18 residues. The germline V gene has CDR1 MNHEY and CDR2 SMNVEV (reference sequence). V lost 2 bases to trimming and J lost 4 bases; unmatched junction nucleotides: 9.

The chain couples TRBV28 to TRBJ1-4; the D is unclear. The CDR3 is 14 residues long. Germline V CDR1 and CDR2: MDHEN, SYDVKM. Trimming left V 8 bases short and J 4 bases short, with 14 bases between. This CDR3 reads CASSSPTLNEKLFF. DNA of the CDR3: TGTGCCAGCTCATCTCCGACCCTTAATGAAAAACTGTTTTTT.

The chain uses TRBV30 and TRBJ2-5; D might be TRBD1 or TRBD2, each matching 6 bases. V lost 2 bases, J lost 7 bases, and 14 bases lay in between. CDR3 length: 13 amino acids. CDR1 is GTSNPN and CDR2 is SVGIG in the germline V gene (reference sequence). This CDR3 reads CAWSHGGAGTQYF. The CDR3 DNA is TGTGCCTGGAGTCACGGGGGCGCCGGGACCCAGTACTTC.

The chain couples TRBV7-8 to TRBJ2-3, with D tentatively TRBD1 or TRBD2 (6 bases each). The CDR3 is 15 residues long. Per the germline V gene, CDR1 is SGHVS and CDR2 is FQNEAQ. V was trimmed by 5 bases and J by 1 base, leaving 13 bases between them. CDR3 residues: CASSPGDKGTDTQYF. As DNA, the CDR3 is TGTGCCAGCAGCCCGGGGGACAAAGGCACAGATACGCAGTATTTT.